The sequence of this TCR beta chain was determined in a study of cytomegalovirus exposure and HLA in healthy donors. Whole-study findings and limits: Prior analysis indicated that the majority of TCR beta V segments exhibited productivity approximately 90% or approximately 30% of the time. According to reports, the classifier identified cytomegalovirus status with high specificity and sensitivity.

The PCR contained 60 Vbeta and 13 Jbeta primers. Clones were read by immunoSEQ multiplex PCR, and TCRdb kept only the in-frame ones, dropping some. The sample consists of about 110,000 clones, 75% to 80% of them appearing once. Trimming removed 4 bases at V and 3 bases at J, with 16 bases between. The CDR3 contains 15 residues. Germline CDR1 reads ENHRY; CDR2 reads SYGVKD. With respect to this clone: The antigen is unknown.

The source of this sequence is a woman aged 25 to 39 in good health and CMV-seronegative. Sequencing input: PBMCs. The genes are TRBV10-3 and TRBJ2-7; a possible D gene is TRBD1 (6 bases). Written as DNA, the CDR3 is TGTGCCATCAGTGGATTAGTTGGGACAAACTACGAGCAGTACTTC. This encodes CAISGLVGTNYEQYF.